This T cell receptor beta chain was found in a study of monozygotic twins with inflammatory bowel disease. The study, taken as a whole, reports: Since immunosuppressive treatments differed, patient repertoires may have gained added variability. The analysis yielded no support for one strong signal or clonotype associated with IBD. Clonotype sharing was lower in IBD patients than healthy twins, most markedly with disease activity.

Of note for this clonotype: Its antigen is not known.

Germline CDR1 is SEHNR and CDR2 is FQNEAQ (reference sequence). The CDR3 is made up of 14 amino acids. Eight separate reactions per sample served to make cDNA. TCRdb reanalyzed the 5' RACE reads, giving one entry per CDR3 protein sequence and no DNA. This repertoire includes some 450,000 distinct CDR3 sequences. This receptor was obtained from a human donor with ulcerative colitis or Crohn's disease, or a healthy co-twin of an affected twin (not recorded which). The chain is built from TRBV7-9 and TRBJ2-3. Material for sequencing was blood. The CDR3 is CASSLVSGADTQYF.